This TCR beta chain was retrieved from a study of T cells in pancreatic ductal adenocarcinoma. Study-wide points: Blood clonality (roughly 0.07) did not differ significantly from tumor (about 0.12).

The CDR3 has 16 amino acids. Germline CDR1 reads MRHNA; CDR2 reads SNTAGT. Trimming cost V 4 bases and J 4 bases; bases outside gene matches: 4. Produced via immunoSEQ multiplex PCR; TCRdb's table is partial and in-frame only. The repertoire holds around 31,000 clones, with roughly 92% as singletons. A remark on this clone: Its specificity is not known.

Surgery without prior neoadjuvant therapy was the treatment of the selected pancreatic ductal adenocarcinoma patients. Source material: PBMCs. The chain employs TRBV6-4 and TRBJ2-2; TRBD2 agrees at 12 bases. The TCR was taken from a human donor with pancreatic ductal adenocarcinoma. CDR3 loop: CASSVTSGSGTGELFF. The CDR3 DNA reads TGTGCCAGCAGTGTGACTAGCGGGAGTGGCACCGGGGAGCTGTTTTTT.